This TCR beta chain was recovered during a study of T cells of healthy individuals. The V gene lost 2 bases and the J gene lost 4 bases, with 9 bases spanning the gap. Per germline, CDR1 LGHNA and CDR2 YNFKEQ. CDR3 length: 14 residues. TCRdb re-called the 5' RACE reads with MiXCR, one entry per CDR3 protein. There are approximately 89,000 distinct CDR3 sequences in the sample; approximately 4.7% occur only once, and about 7.5% lies in the top ten. The receptor was derived from a female donor in good health. The rearrangement joins TRBV4-2 to TRBJ2-1; no reliable D call. The DNA for the CDR3 is TGTGCCAGCAGCCAAAGAACGGGTTACAATGAGCAGTTCTTC. Amino acids: CASSQRTGYNEQFF.